This T cell receptor (beta chain) was found in a study of blood T cell repertoires in COVID-19. Background on the study: PBMCs, B-cell-depleted T cells, or T cells were the source of the cDNA or gDNA that made up the material.

Study processing details: Amplification of reference gene primers provided the estimated nucleated cell counts. Clones were sequenced by immunoSEQ multiplex PCR, and TCRdb holds only the in-frame ones, with some missing. That table supplies the V and J calls and clone size; D and trimming were determined from the DNA. The sample lists 110,000 or so clones, over 75% seen once, with about 3.9% in the top ten. V lost 2 bases and J lost 2, with 10 bases in between. CDR3 size: 15 residues. CDR1 and CDR2 from the germline V gene are SNHLY and FYNNEI. The receptor's source is a man between 50 and 59 years old with acute or convalescent COVID-19. This rearrangement joins TRBV2 to TRBJ1-5, with D possibly matching TRBD1 (5 bases). The source material was peripheral blood. The CDR3: CASSEWRGGNQPQHF. The DNA of the CDR3 is TGTGCCAGCAGTGAATGGAGGGGCGGCAATCAGCCCCAGCATTTT.